This is a list of T cell receptor beta chains from one sample in a study of T cells after yellow fever vaccination. One entry per CDR3 protein, called by TCRdb with MiXCR from the 5' RACE reads. The table records 450,000 to 550,000 distinct CDR3 sequences, roughly a fifth of them present only once. Sequencing was performed on PBMCs, taken less than 25 days after the first yellow fever vaccination. Source of these receptors: a man younger than 35 who received the YFV17D yellow fever vaccine. Each CDR3 is given with its conserved first and last residue. A D gene is named only where the DNA matches it firmly. The size of a clone is reported for some rows only, either as once, few or many, or as a class for expanded clones.

CDR3 length: 15
J gene: TRBJ2-1
D gene: -
clone size: -
V gene: TRBV30
CDR3 DNA: TGTGCCTGGAGTGGAGACAGGAGCTCCTACAATGAGCAGTTCTTC
CDR3 protein: CAWSGDRSSYNEQFF

CDR3 length: 15
J gene: TRBJ2-1
D gene: -
clone size: few
V gene: TRBV7-2
CDR3 DNA: TGTGCCAGCAGCTTATCGACGGGCTCCTACAATGAGCAGTTCTTC
CDR3 protein: CASSLSTGSYNEQFF

CDR3 length: 16
J gene: TRBJ2-1
D gene: TRBD1
clone size: -
V gene: TRBV7-9
CDR3 DNA: TGTGCCATCAGCTCCGGGCTGACAGGGGGAGGTAATGAGCAGTTCTTC
CDR3 protein: CAISSGLTGGGNEQFF

CDR3 length: 13
J gene: TRBJ2-2
D gene: -
clone size: -
V gene: TRBV12-3/TRBV12-4
CDR3 DNA: TGTGCCAGCAGTCCCCATTACACCGGGGAGCTGTTTTTT
CDR3 protein: CASSPHYTGELFF

CDR3 length: 15
J gene: TRBJ1-5
D gene: -
clone size: few
V gene: TRBV2
CDR3 DNA: TGTGCCAGCACCTGGGACGGCTATAGCAATCAGCCCCAGCATTTT
CDR3 protein: CASTWDGYSNQPQHF

CDR3 length: 15
J gene: TRBJ1-1
D gene: -
clone size: many
V gene: TRBV9
CDR3 DNA: TGTGCCAGCAGCCCAACAAGGGGGGCCCTTACTGAAGCTTTCTTT
CDR3 protein: CASSPTRGALTEAFF

CDR3 length: 16
J gene: TRBJ2-2
D gene: -
clone size: few
V gene: TRBV9
CDR3 DNA: TGTGCCAGCAGCGTAGATCCGGGGGCGAACACCGGGGAGCTGTTTTTT
CDR3 protein: CASSVDPGANTGELFF

CDR3 length: 15
J gene: TRBJ1-1
D gene: -
clone size: -
V gene: TRBV5-8
CDR3 DNA: TGTGCCAGCAGCTTCCCGGGGGCCGTCGAACCTGAAGCTTTCTTT
CDR3 protein: CASSFPGAVEPEAFF

CDR3 length: 15
J gene: TRBJ2-1
D gene: -
clone size: -
V gene: TRBV10-3
CDR3 DNA: TGTGCCATCAGTGACCACGGGGGGCTCGTACATGAGCAGTTCTTC
CDR3 protein: CAISDHGGLVHEQFF

CDR3 length: 15
J gene: TRBJ2-7
D gene: TRBD1
clone size: -
V gene: TRBV7-9
CDR3 DNA: TGTGCCAGCAGCTACCCGGGACAGGGGACCTACGAGCAGTACTTC
CDR3 protein: CASSYPGQGTYEQYF

CDR3 length: 13
J gene: TRBJ1-2
D gene: -
clone size: -
V gene: TRBV6-2/TRBV6-3
CDR3 DNA: TGTGCCAGCACCGACGACAGGAAAGGGGGCTACACCTTC
CDR3 protein: CASTDDRKGGYTF

CDR3 length: 13
J gene: TRBJ1-5
D gene: -
clone size: many
V gene: TRBV19
CDR3 DNA: TGTGCCAGTAGTGACGGGGTGAGACAGCCCCAGCATTTT
CDR3 protein: CASSDGVRQPQHF

CDR3 length: 15
J gene: TRBJ2-1
D gene: -
clone size: few
V gene: TRBV7-2
CDR3 DNA: TGTGCCAGCAGCTTTTACGGGGGGCCCGACAATGAGCAGTTCTTC
CDR3 protein: CASSFYGGPDNEQFF

CDR3 length: 14
J gene: TRBJ2-3
D gene: TRBD2
clone size: -
V gene: TRBV18
CDR3 DNA: TGTGCCAGCTCACCACGGACTAGCGATTATACGCAGTATTTT
CDR3 protein: CASSPRTSDYTQYF

CDR3 length: 14
J gene: TRBJ1-1
D gene: -
clone size: -
V gene: TRBV7-8
CDR3 DNA: TGTGCCAGCAGCCCTGTGGGACCTCTTGGTTCGACTTTCTTT
CDR3 protein: CASSPVGPLGSTFF

CDR3 length: 17
J gene: TRBJ2-1
D gene: TRBD2
clone size: many
V gene: TRBV4-1
CDR3 DNA: TGCGCCAGCAGCCTAAGTAGCGGGGGGGCTTGGTACAATGAGCAGTTCTTC
CDR3 protein: CASSLSSGGAWYNEQFF

CDR3 length: 14
J gene: TRBJ1-6
D gene: TRBD1
clone size: few
V gene: TRBV6-9
CDR3 DNA: TGTGCCAGCACCGACAGGGAGTACAATTCACCCCTCCACTTT
CDR3 protein: CASTDREYNSPLHF

CDR3 length: 15
J gene: TRBJ2-3
D gene: TRBD2
clone size: -
V gene: TRBV9
CDR3 DNA: TGTGCCAGCAGCGCGCGGGGGGGCCAGGCAGATACGCAGTATTTT
CDR3 protein: CASSARGGQADTQYF

CDR3 length: 18
J gene: TRBJ2-6
D gene: -
clone size: -
V gene: TRBV12-3/TRBV12-4
CDR3 DNA: TGTGCCAGCAGTTTTCGGGGGTTTGTAAACTCTGGGGCCAACGTCCTGACTTTC
CDR3 protein: CASSFRGFVNSGANVLTF

CDR3 length: 15
J gene: TRBJ1-1
D gene: -
clone size: -
V gene: TRBV4-2
CDR3 DNA: TGTGCCAGCAGCTCTGGCGATGCCATGAACACTGAAGCTTTCTTT
CDR3 protein: CASSSGDAMNTEAFF

CDR3 length: 11
J gene: TRBJ2-3
D gene: TRBD1
clone size: -
V gene: TRBV30
CDR3 DNA: TGTGCCTGGTCGACAGGGGGCCGCACGTATTTT
CDR3 protein: CAWSTGGRTYF

CDR3 length: 11
J gene: TRBJ1-1
D gene: -
clone size: once
V gene: TRBV2
CDR3 DNA: TGTGCCAGCAACCTCAGGGACGAAGCTTTCTTT
CDR3 protein: CASNLRDEAFF

CDR3 length: 12
J gene: TRBJ2-3
D gene: -
clone size: few
V gene: TRBV15
CDR3 DNA: TGTGCCACCGGGGAAATCACAGATACGCAGTATTTT
CDR3 protein: CATGEITDTQYF

CDR3 length: 14
J gene: TRBJ2-1
D gene: -
clone size: -
V gene: TRBV5-1
CDR3 DNA: TGCGCCAGCAGCCCCGGGAAGGGGTGGAATGAGCAGTTCTTC
CDR3 protein: CASSPGKGWNEQFF

CDR3 length: 14
J gene: TRBJ1-6
D gene: -
clone size: few
V gene: TRBV12-3/TRBV12-4
CDR3 DNA: TGTGCCAGCAGTCCCCAGGGAGATAATTCACCCCTCCACTTT
CDR3 protein: CASSPQGDNSPLHF

CDR3 length: 15
J gene: TRBJ1-1
D gene: -
clone size: many
V gene: TRBV5-1
CDR3 DNA: TGCGCCAGCAGCTTGGACTCTATGGGGAACACTGAAGCTTTCTTT
CDR3 protein: CASSLDSMGNTEAFF

CDR3 length: 13
J gene: TRBJ2-1
D gene: -
clone size: few
V gene: TRBV24-1
CDR3 DNA: TGTGCCACCGGGAGGGACAGAAACAATGAGCAGTTCTTC
CDR3 protein: CATGRDRNNEQFF

CDR3 length: 14
J gene: TRBJ2-5
D gene: TRBD1
clone size: many
V gene: TRBV4-2
CDR3 DNA: TGTGCCAGCAGTCCCGGGACAGGGAAAGAGACCCAGTACTTC
CDR3 protein: CASSPGTGKETQYF

CDR3 length: 14
J gene: TRBJ1-5
D gene: TRBD1
clone size: -
V gene: TRBV20-1
CDR3 DNA: TGCAGTGCTAGACAGGGGGGCCGCAATCAGCCCCAGCATTTT
CDR3 protein: CSARQGGRNQPQHF

CDR3 length: 17
J gene: TRBJ1-6
D gene: -
clone size: -
V gene: TRBV14
CDR3 DNA: TGTGCCAGCAGCCAAGAACATGGCGCGTACTATAATTCACCCCTCCACTTT
CDR3 protein: CASSQEHGAYYNSPLHF

CDR3 length: 15
J gene: TRBJ2-3
D gene: -
clone size: -
V gene: TRBV27
CDR3 DNA: TGTGCCAGCAGTTTCCGTGCGGTTCTCACAGATACGCAGTATTTT
CDR3 protein: CASSFRAVLTDTQYF

CDR3 length: 12
J gene: TRBJ1-2
D gene: -
clone size: -
V gene: TRBV2
CDR3 DNA: TGTGCCAGAGGGGTATTCGGACATGGCTACACCTTC
CDR3 protein: CARGVFGHGYTF

CDR3 length: 15
J gene: TRBJ2-5
D gene: TRBD1
clone size: few
V gene: TRBV20-1
CDR3 DNA: TGCAGTGCTAGAATCCTTCCTACAGGGGGTGAGACCCAGTACTTC
CDR3 protein: CSARILPTGGETQYF

CDR3 length: 14
J gene: TRBJ2-1
D gene: TRBD2
clone size: -
V gene: TRBV5-1
CDR3 DNA: TGCGCCAGCAGCTTGGGGACTAGCAACGATGAGCAGTTCTTC
CDR3 protein: CASSLGTSNDEQFF

CDR3 length: 16
J gene: TRBJ1-3
D gene: TRBD1
clone size: -
V gene: TRBV5-1
CDR3 DNA: TGCGCCAGCAGCTATGCGACAGGGGGCATGGGAAACACCATATATTTT
CDR3 protein: CASSYATGGMGNTIYF

CDR3 length: 14
J gene: TRBJ2-1
D gene: -
clone size: -
V gene: TRBV5-1
CDR3 DNA: TGCGCCAGCAGTTGGGTGGGGTCGGACAATGAGCAGTTCTTC
CDR3 protein: CASSWVGSDNEQFF

CDR3 length: 12
J gene: TRBJ1-1
D gene: -
clone size: few
V gene: TRBV19
CDR3 DNA: TGTGCCGCAAGGGAAAGGGACACTGAAGCTTTCTTT
CDR3 protein: CAARERDTEAFF

CDR3 length: 12
J gene: TRBJ2-3
D gene: TRBD1
clone size: many
V gene: TRBV5-1
CDR3 DNA: TGCGCCAGCAGACAGGGGGCAGATACGCAGTATTTT
CDR3 protein: CASRQGADTQYF

CDR3 length: 19
J gene: TRBJ2-3
D gene: -
clone size: -
V gene: TRBV5-1
CDR3 DNA: TGCGCCAGCAGCTTTTTAGTGTCAGGGCTAGCGAGTCGCACAGATACGCAGTATTTT
CDR3 protein: CASSFLVSGLASRTDTQYF

CDR3 length: 19
J gene: TRBJ2-6
D gene: -
clone size: -
V gene: TRBV11-1
CDR3 DNA: TGTGCCAGCAGCGCCTACAGGGGACTCCCTTACTCTGGGGCCAACGTCCTGACTTTC
CDR3 protein: CASSAYRGLPYSGANVLTF

CDR3 length: 17
J gene: TRBJ1-5
D gene: -
clone size: -
V gene: TRBV2
CDR3 DNA: TGTGCCAGCAGTGATAGGGCTTACCTGGGGAGCAATCAGCCCCAGCATTTT
CDR3 protein: CASSDRAYLGSNQPQHF

CDR3 length: 15
J gene: TRBJ2-5
D gene: -
clone size: once
V gene: TRBV20-1
CDR3 DNA: TGCAGTGCTAGAGACCCCCTAGGTAGCACAGAGACCCAGTACTTC
CDR3 protein: CSARDPLGSTETQYF

CDR3 length: 18
J gene: TRBJ2-5
D gene: TRBD1
clone size: -
V gene: TRBV4-1
CDR3 DNA: TGCGCCAGCAGCCAGGACTTACAGGGGCTCATAGCTCAAGAGACCCAGTACTTC
CDR3 protein: CASSQDLQGLIAQETQYF

CDR3 length: 15
J gene: TRBJ2-7
D gene: TRBD1
clone size: many
V gene: TRBV27
CDR3 DNA: TGTGCCAGCAGTCCAGGACAGGGTCCCTCGTACGAGCAGTACTTC
CDR3 protein: CASSPGQGPSYEQYF

CDR3 length: 17
J gene: TRBJ2-2
D gene: TRBD2
clone size: -
V gene: TRBV4-2
CDR3 DNA: TGTGCCAGCAGCCAAACCCCCGGGACTAGCAACACCGGGGAGCTGTTTTTT
CDR3 protein: CASSQTPGTSNTGELFF

CDR3 length: 17
J gene: TRBJ2-3
D gene: TRBD2
clone size: -
V gene: TRBV7-9
CDR3 DNA: TGTGCCAGCAGCTTAGCCCAGCGGGGAGACCTCACAGATACGCAGTATTTT
CDR3 protein: CASSLAQRGDLTDTQYF

CDR3 length: 11
J gene: TRBJ2-1
D gene: -
clone size: few
V gene: TRBV27
CDR3 DNA: TGTGCCAGCACCGCGGGGGCTGAGCAGTTCTTC
CDR3 protein: CASTAGAEQFF